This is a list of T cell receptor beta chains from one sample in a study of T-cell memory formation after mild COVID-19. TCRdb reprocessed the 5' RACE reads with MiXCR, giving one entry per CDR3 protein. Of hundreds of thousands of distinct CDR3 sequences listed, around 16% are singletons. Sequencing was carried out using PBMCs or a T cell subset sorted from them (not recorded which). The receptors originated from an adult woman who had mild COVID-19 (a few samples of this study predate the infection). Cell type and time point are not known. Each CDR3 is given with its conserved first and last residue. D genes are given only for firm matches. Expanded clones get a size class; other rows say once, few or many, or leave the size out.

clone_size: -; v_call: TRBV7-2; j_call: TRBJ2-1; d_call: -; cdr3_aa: CASSEGTYNEQFF; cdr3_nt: TGTGCCAGCAGCGAGGGGACCTACAATGAGCAGTTCTTC
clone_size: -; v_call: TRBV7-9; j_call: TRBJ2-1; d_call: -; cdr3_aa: CASSVRSYNEQFF; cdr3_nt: TGTGCCAGCAGCGTAAGATCTTACAATGAGCAGTTCTTC
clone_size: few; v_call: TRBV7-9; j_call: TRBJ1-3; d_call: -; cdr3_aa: CASGQDSLSGNTIYF; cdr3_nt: TGTGCCAGCGGCCAGGACAGCCTCTCTGGAAACACCATATATTTT
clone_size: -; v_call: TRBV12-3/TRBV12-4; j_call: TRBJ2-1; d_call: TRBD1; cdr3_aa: CASSSGTGNYNEQFF; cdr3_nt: TGTGCCAGCAGTTCCGGGACAGGGAACTACAATGAGCAGTTCTTC
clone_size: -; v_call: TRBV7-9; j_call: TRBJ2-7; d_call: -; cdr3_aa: CASSLESFGTLYEQYF; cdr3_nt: TGTGCCAGCAGCTTAGAGAGTTTCGGGACCCTCTACGAGCAGTACTTC
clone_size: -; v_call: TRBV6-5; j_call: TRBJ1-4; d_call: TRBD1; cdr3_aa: CASSPEDRGNEKLFF; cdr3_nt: TGTGCCAGCAGTCCCGAGGACAGGGGGAATGAAAAACTGTTTTTT
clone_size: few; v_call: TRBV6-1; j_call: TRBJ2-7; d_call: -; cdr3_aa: CASSAVESYEQYF; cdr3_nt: TGTGCCAGCAGTGCGGTCGAATCCTACGAGCAGTACTTC
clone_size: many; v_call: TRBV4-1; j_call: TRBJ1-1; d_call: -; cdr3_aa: CASSQDPGPGEAFF; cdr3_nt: TGCGCCAGCAGCCAAGATCCGGGTCCCGGTGAAGCTTTCTTT
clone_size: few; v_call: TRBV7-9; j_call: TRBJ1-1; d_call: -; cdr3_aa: CASSLAADSTEAFF; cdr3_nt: TGTGCCAGCAGCTTAGCGGCCGATTCCACTGAAGCTTTCTTT
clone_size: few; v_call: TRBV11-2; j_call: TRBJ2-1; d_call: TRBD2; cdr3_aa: CASSLFPSGMGNEQFF; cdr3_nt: TGTGCCAGCAGCTTATTCCCTAGCGGGATGGGCAATGAGCAGTTCTTC
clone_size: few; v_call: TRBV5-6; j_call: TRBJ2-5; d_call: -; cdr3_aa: CASSLAMSQETQYF; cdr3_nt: TGTGCCAGCAGCTTGGCAATGTCACAAGAGACCCAGTACTTC
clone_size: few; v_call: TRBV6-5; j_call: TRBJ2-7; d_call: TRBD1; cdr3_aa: CASSDRAHEQYF; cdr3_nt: TGTGCCAGCAGCGACAGGGCCCACGAGCAGTACTTC
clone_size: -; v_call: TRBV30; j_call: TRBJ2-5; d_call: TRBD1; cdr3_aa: CAWSVRDRRWETQYF; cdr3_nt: TGTGCCTGGAGTGTTCGGGACAGGAGGTGGGAGACCCAGTACTTC
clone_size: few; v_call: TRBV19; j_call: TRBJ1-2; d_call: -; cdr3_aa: CASSPGGRGFKYGYTF; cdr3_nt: TGTGCCAGTAGTCCTGGTGGGAGAGGGTTTAAGTATGGCTACACCTTC
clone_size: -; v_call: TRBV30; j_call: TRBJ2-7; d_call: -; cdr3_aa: CAWTLPGIDEQYF; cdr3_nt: TGTGCCTGGACCCTCCCGGGGATCGACGAGCAGTACTTC
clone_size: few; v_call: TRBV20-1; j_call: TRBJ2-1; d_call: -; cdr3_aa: CSARILTGWYNEQFF; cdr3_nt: TGCAGTGCTAGAATTCTGACGGGGTGGTACAATGAGCAGTTCTTC
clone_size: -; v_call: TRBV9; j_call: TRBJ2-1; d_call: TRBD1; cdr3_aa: CASSVVGQGTYNEQFF; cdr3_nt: TGTGCCAGCAGCGTAGTCGGACAGGGGACTTACAATGAGCAGTTCTTC
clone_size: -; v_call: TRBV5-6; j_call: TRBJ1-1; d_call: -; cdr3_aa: CASSQDDSGTEAFF; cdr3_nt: TGTGCCAGCAGCCAGGACGATTCAGGGACTGAAGCTTTCTTT
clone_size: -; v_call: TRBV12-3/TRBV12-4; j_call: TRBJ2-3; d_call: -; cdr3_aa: CASNPRRGPDTQYF; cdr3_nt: TGTGCCAGCAATCCCAGGCGGGGGCCAGATACGCAGTATTTT
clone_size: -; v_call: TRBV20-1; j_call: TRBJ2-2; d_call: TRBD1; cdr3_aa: CSATGTGKNTGELFF; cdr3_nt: TGCAGTGCCACCGGGACAGGGAAGAACACCGGGGAGCTGTTTTTT
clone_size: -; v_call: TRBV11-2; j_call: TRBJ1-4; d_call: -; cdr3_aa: CASGFGGKLFF; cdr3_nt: TGTGCCAGCGGATTTGGGGGAAAACTGTTTTTT
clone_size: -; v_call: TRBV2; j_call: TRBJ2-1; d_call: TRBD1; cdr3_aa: CASSVRGQASGEQFF; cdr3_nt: TGTGCCAGCAGTGTTCGCGGACAGGCATCGGGTGAGCAGTTCTTC
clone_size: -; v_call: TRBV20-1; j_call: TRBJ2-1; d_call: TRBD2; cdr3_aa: CSAILAGARPSYNEQFF; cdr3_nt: TGCAGTGCTATTCTGGCGGGAGCGAGGCCCTCCTACAATGAGCAGTTCTTC
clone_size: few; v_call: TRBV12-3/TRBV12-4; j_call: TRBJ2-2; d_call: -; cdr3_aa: CASNKRGAIGELFF; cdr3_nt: TGTGCCAGCAACAAGAGGGGGGCTATCGGGGAGCTGTTTTTT
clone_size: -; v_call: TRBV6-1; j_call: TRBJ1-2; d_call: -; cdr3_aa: CAAKGRGEFYGYTF; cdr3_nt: TGTGCCGCCAAAGGGAGGGGCGAATTCTATGGCTACACCTTC
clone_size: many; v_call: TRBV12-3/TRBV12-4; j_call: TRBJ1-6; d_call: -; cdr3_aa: CASSLVADSYNSPLHF; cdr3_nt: TGTGCCAGCAGTTTGGTGGCGGACTCCTATAATTCACCCCTCCACTTT
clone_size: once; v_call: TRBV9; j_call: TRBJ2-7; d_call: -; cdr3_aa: CASSVASGARYEQYF; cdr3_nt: TGTGCCAGCAGCGTAGCCTCCGGGGCTAGGTACGAGCAGTACTTC
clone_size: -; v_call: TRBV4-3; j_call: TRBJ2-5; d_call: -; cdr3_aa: CASSQAQGPGETQYF; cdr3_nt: TGCGCCAGCAGCCAGGCACAGGGTCCAGGGGAGACCCAGTACTTC
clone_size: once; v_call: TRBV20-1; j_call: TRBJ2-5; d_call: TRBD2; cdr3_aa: CSASYSGASQETQYF; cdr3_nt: TGCAGTGCTAGCTATAGCGGGGCCTCCCAAGAGACCCAGTACTTC
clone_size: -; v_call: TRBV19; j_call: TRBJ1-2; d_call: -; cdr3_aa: CASSPIGTPYYGYTF; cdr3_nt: TGTGCCAGTAGTCCAATAGGGACACCCTACTATGGCTACACCTTC
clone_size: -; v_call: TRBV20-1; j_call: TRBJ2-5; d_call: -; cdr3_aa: CSARASRGWQETQYF; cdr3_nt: TGCAGTGCTAGAGCCTCGCGCGGCTGGCAAGAGACCCAGTACTTC
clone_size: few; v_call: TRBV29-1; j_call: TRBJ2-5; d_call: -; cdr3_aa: CSVLRRLAAETQYF; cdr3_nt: TGCAGCGTCCTGCGGCGACTTGCAGCGGAGACCCAGTACTTC
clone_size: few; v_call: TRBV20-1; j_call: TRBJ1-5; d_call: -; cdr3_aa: CSARDLSGAQNQPQHF; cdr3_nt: TGCAGTGCTAGAGATCTCTCGGGGGCCCAAAATCAGCCCCAGCATTTT
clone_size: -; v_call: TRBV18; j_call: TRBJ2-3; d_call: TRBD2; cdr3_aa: CASSPGLAGDADTQYF; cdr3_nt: TGTGCCAGCTCACCGGGACTAGCGGGAGACGCAGATACGCAGTATTTT
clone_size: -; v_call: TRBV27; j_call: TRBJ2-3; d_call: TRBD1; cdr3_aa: CASSSPRDRGLDTQYF; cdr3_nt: TGTGCCAGCAGTTCCCCCCGGGACAGGGGGCTTGATACGCAGTATTTT
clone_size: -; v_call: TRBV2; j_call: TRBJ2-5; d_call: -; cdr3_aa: CSKGQSQDTQYF; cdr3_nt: TGTTCCAAGGGGCAGAGCCAAGACACCCAGTACTTC
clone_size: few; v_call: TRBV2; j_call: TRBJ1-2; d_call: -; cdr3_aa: CASSLSRETSNYGYTF; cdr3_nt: TGTGCCAGCAGCCTTTCCCGAGAGACAAGCAACTATGGCTACACCTTC
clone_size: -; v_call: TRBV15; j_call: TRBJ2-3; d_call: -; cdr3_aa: CATSREFYWGSNHTDTQYF; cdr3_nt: TGTGCCACCAGCAGAGAATTTTATTGGGGGAGCAACCACACAGATACGCAGTATTTT
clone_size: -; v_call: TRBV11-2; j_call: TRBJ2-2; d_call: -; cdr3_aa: CASVLVNTGELFF; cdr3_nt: TGTGCCAGCGTACTAGTGAACACCGGGGAGCTGTTTTTT